The 18 T cell receptor beta chains below all came from one sample that was sequenced in a study of blood T cell repertoires in COVID-19. The table came from immunoSEQ multiplex PCR; TCRdb's copy has only in-frame clones and leaves some out. The sample shows about 73,000 clones, over 80% of them seen only once. The sample was peripheral blood. These receptor sequences come from a man older than 75 with active or convalescent COVID-19.

This chain uses TRBV15 with TRBJ2-3; TRBD2 agrees at 8 bases. V shed 1 base, J shed 0 bases, and the junction held 9 bases outside the gene matches. Germline lookup yields CDR1 LNHNV and CDR2 YYDKDF (reference sequence). This CDR3 region has 18 residues. This CDR3 is CATSRAAGVQSSTDTQYF. The CDR3 region has the DNA TGTGCCACCAGCAGAGCAGCGGGGGTCCAGTCTAGCACAGATACGCAGTATTTT.

The chain joins TRBV18 to TRBJ1-1; TRBD1 matches at 9 bases. Germline V CDR1 and CDR2: KGHSH, LQKENI. The CDR3 length is 15 residues. The junction had 6 bases not matched to a gene; V was cut back by 6 bases and J by 1 base. The CDR3 DNA reads as TGTGCCAGCTCCCTCGGACAGGGGCGGAACACTGAAGCTTTCTTT. It translates to CASSLGQGRNTEAFF.

The chain has TRBV18 and TRBJ2-7; 10 bases are a match to TRBD1. The germline V gene has CDR1 KGHSH and CDR2 LQKENI. There are 15 residues in the CDR3. The V gene end was trimmed by 3 bases and the J gene end by 2 bases; junction bases not matched to a gene: 4. CDR3 sequence (DNA): TGTGCCAGCTCACCCCTGACAGGGGGCCCCTACGAGCAGTACTTC. It encodes CASSPLTGGPYEQYF.

The CDR3 region is CASSLDRGKGDEQFF. CDR3 nucleotides: TGCGCCAGCAGCTTGGACAGGGGGAAGGGGGATGAGCAGTTCTTC. This chain uses TRBV5-1 with TRBJ2-1; 8 bases map to TRBD1. The germline CDR1 and CDR2 sequences are SGHRS and YFSETQ. The CDR3 spans 15 residues. The J segment lost 8 bases and the V segment lost 0 bases, leaving 7 bases of the junction unmatched.

The CDR3 bases are TGTGCCAGTAGTATCCCTCGGCTCGGGACCGGGGAGCTGTTTTTT. Translating gives CASSIPRLGTGELFF. V gene TRBV19 combines with J gene TRBJ2-2; D gene ambiguous. Trimming stripped 3 bases from V and 5 bases from J, with 13 bases between. The CDR3 loop spans 15 amino acids. Germline CDR1 and CDR2: LNHDA and SQIVND (reference sequence).

The gene calls are TRBV20-1 and TRBJ2-4, with D perhaps TRBD1 (6 bases). This CDR3 has 13 residues. V lost 3 bases to trimming and J lost 7 bases, with 13 bases between them. Germline V gene sequence: CDR1 DFQATT, CDR2 SNEGSKA (reference sequence). DNA of the CDR3: TGCAGTGCTAGTCTGGGGGCACGGAACATTCAGTACTTC. Protein: CSASLGARNIQYF.

CDR3: CASTPAGNYGYTF. CDR3 nucleotides: TGTGCCAGCACTCCCGCCGGTAACTATGGCTACACCTTC. The V call is TRBV6-6, the J call TRBJ1-2; D is unresolved. The CDR3 runs 13 residues. Germline values: CDR1 MNHNY, CDR2 SVGAGI (reference sequence). V lost 7 bases and J 1 base, leaving 10 bases between the germline ends.

The genes are TRBV14 and TRBJ2-7; TRBD2 aligns across 7 bases. Germline loops: CDR1 SGHDN, CDR2 FVKESK. The CDR3 has 15 amino acids. V shed 0 bases, J shed 6 bases, and the junction held 8 bases outside the gene matches. CDR3 region: CASSQDLGTISEQYF. CDR3 DNA: TGTGCCAGCAGCCAAGATCTCGGGACTATATCCGAGCAGTACTTC.

J is TRBJ1-1 and V is TRBV18; possible D gene TRBD1, 5 bases. V was pared by 2 bases and J by 2 bases, with 12 bases between. The CDR3 runs 15 residues. The germline CDR1 and CDR2 sequences are KGHSH and LQKENI. CDR3 DNA: TGTGCCAGCTCACCATACGGGGGTGGTAACACTGAAGCTTTCTTT. Its protein product is CASSPYGGGNTEAFF.

This chain connects TRBV11-2 to TRBJ2-1; 9 bases fit TRBD1. CDR3 length: 14 amino acids. V lost 5 bases to trimming and J lost 9 bases; unmatched junction nucleotides: 8. Germline lookup yields CDR1 SGHAT and CDR2 FQNNGV. The CDR3 DNA sequence: TGTGCCAGCAGCGTCCGGGACAGGGTTTTTGAGCAGTTCTTC. This translates into CASSVRDRVFEQFF.

The J gene is TRBJ1-2, the V gene TRBV2, with a tentative D call TRBD1 (5 bases). V dropped 0 bases and J dropped 7 bases, with 9 bases sitting between them. CDR1 and CDR2 (germline): SNHLY, FYNNEI. The CDR3 is made up of 13 amino acids. For the CDR3, the DNA is TGTGCCAGCAGTGAAGCGCTTCAGGGTGGCTACACCTTC. Its protein is CASSEALQGGYTF.

V and J are TRBV27 and TRBJ2-7; 7 nucleotides agree with TRBD2. Germline V CDR1 and CDR2: MNHEY, SMNVEV (reference sequence). The V and J ends lost 5 bases and 0 bases, in that order; junction bases with no gene match: 13. The CDR3 runs to 17 residues. The chain's CDR3 is CASSHTPASGTSYEQYF. The CDR3 DNA is TGTGCCAGCAGTCACACCCCCGCTAGCGGAACCTCCTACGAGCAGTACTTC.

V is TRBV5-1 and J is TRBJ1-2; possible D gene TRBD1, 6 bases. Germline CDR1 is SGHRS and CDR2 is YFSETQ. The length of the CDR3 is 14 residues. The ends were cut back, 4 bases at V and 7 bases at J, with 17 bases in the middle. The CDR3 is CASSAGQLGSGYTF. CDR3 sequence (DNA): TGCGCCAGCAGCGCCGGACAGCTCGGATCTGGCTACACCTTC.

This clone was found once. The chain combines TRBV7-2 with TRBJ2-2; the D is unclear. This CDR3 has 15 amino acids. CDR1 SGHTA and CDR2 FQGNSA come from the germline V gene. Trimming cost V 1 base and J 7 bases, with 13 bases left between them. CDR3 region: CASSLVYQRLGELFF. DNA for the CDR3: TGTGCCAGCAGCTTAGTTTATCAGCGTCTCGGGGAGCTGTTTTTT.

As DNA, the CDR3 is TGCGCCAGCAGTATGAACGGAGTCCGGGGCTACACCTTC. Translating it yields CASSMNGVRGYTF. V is TRBV5-1 and J is TRBJ1-2; D not certain. The CDR3 has 13 residues. The germline V gene has CDR1 SGHRS and CDR2 YFSETQ. Deletions cut 5 bases from V and 8 bases from J, with 16 bases between.

V gene TRBV7-6 combines with J gene TRBJ2-3, with D possibly matching TRBD2 (7 bases). CDR3 size: 15 residues. Germline V gives CDR1 SGHVS, CDR2 FNYEAQ. The V gene lost 1 base and the J gene lost 6 bases, with 14 bases spanning the gap. The CDR3 here is CASSLVRGAWDTQYF. The CDR3 nucleotides read TGTGCCAGCAGCTTAGTTCGGGGGGCATGGGATACGCAGTATTTT. Full variable domain (remainder filled in from reference TRBV7-6 and TRBJ2-3): GAGVSQSPRYKVTKRGQDVALRCDPISGHVSLYWYRQALGQGPEFLTYFNYEAQQDKSGLPNDRFSAERPEGSISTLTIQRTEQRDSAMYRCASSLVRGAWDTQYFGPGTRLTVL.

The rearrangement links TRBV7-9 to TRBJ2-3; D unclear. V was clipped by 3 bases and J by 2 bases, with 12 bases between them. Looked up from germline, CDR1 is SEHNR and CDR2 is FQNEAQ (reference sequence). The CDR3 totals 15 residues. CDR3 in DNA: TGTGCCAGCAGCTTGTCTCAGGCGTACACAGATACGCAGTATTTT. This encodes CASSLSQAYTDTQYF. The whole variable domain, filled in from reference TRBV7-9 and TRBJ2-3, reads DTGVSQNPRHKITKRGQNVTFRCDPISEHNRLYWYRQTLGQGPEFLTYFQNEAQLEKSRLLSDRFSAERPKGSFSTLEIQRTEQGDSAMYLCASSLSQAYTDTQYFGPGTRLTVL.

The table lists this clone with a count of one. The chain has TRBV28 and TRBJ2-7; weak D call: TRBD1 (6 bases). From germline, CDR1 is MDHEN and CDR2 SYDVKM. The ends were cut back, 5 bases at V and 5 bases at J, with 13 bases in the middle. This CDR3 comprises 13 residues. CDR3 nucleotides: TGTGCCAGCAGTCTGACAGGTCCCCACGAGCAGTACTTC. Translating it yields CASSLTGPHEQYF.